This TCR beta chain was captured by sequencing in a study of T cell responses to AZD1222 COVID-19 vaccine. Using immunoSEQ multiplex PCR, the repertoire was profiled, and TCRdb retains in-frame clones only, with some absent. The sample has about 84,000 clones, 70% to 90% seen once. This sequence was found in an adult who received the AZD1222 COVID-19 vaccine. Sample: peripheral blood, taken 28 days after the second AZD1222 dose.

CDR3 region: CSVGASGRNTQYF. The CDR3 DNA is TGCAGCGTTGGGGCTAGCGGGAGGAATACGCAGTATTTT. The V and J genes are TRBV29-1 and TRBJ2-3; 11 bases align to TRBD2. CDR1 SQVTM and CDR2 ANQGSEA come from the germline V gene. CDR3 size: 13 residues. The V gene end was trimmed by 4 bases and the J gene end by 7 bases; junction bases not matched to a gene: 4.